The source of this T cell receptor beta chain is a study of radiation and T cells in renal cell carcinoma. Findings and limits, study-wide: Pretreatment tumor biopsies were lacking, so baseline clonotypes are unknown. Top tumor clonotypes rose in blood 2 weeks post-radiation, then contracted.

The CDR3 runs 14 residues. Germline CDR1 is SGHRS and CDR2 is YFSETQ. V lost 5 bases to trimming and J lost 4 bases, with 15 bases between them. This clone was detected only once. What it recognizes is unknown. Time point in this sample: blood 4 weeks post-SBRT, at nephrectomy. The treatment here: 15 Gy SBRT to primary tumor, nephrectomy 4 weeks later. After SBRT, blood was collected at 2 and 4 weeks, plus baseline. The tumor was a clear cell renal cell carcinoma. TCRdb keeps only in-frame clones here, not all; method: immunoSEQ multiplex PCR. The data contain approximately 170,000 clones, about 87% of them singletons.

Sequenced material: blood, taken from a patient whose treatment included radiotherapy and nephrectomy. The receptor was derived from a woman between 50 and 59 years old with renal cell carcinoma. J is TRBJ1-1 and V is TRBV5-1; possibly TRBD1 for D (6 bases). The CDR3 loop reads CASRPTARGTEAFF. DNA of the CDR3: TGCGCCAGCAGACCGACAGCCAGGGGCACTGAAGCTTTCTTT.